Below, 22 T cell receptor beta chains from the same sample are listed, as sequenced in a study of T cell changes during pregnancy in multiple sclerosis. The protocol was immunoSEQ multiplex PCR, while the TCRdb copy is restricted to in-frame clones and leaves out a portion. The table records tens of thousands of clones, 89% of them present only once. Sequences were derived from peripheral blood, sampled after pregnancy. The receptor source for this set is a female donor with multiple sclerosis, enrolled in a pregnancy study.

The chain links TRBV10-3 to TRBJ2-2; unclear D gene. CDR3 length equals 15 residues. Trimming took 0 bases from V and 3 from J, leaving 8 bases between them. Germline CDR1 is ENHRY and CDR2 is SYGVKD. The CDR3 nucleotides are TGTGCCATCAGTGAGTCGTTTCGGTACACCGGGGAGCTGTTTTTT. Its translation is CAISESFRYTGELFF.

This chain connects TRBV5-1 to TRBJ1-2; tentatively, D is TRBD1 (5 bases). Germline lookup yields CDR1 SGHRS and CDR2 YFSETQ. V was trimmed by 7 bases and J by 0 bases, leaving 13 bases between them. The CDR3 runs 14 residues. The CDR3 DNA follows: TGCGCCAGCCATACAGGCCTCACTAACTATGGCTACACCTTC. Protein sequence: CASHTGLTNYGYTF.

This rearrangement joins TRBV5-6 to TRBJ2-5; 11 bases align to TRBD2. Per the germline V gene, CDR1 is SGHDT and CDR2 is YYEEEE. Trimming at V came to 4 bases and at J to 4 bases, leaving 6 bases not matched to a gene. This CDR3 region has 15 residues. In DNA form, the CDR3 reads TGTGCCAGCAGCAGGGGACTAGCGGCCCGAGAGACCCAGTACTTC. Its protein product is CASSRGLAARETQYF.

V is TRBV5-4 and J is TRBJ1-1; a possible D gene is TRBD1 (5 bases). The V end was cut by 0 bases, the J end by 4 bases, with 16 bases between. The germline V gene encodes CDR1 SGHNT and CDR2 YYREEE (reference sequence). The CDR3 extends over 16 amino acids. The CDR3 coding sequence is TGTGCCAGCAGCTTGGGCGGGGCAGGGAGAGTCACTGAAGCTTTCTTT. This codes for CASSLGGAGRVTEAFF.

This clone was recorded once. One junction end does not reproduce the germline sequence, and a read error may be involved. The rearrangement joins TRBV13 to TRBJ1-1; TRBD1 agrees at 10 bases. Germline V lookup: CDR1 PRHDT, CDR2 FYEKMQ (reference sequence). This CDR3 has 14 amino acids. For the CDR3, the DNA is TGTGCCAGCAGCGTAGGACAGGGGGACACTGAAGCTTTCTTT. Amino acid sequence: CASSVGQGDTEAFF. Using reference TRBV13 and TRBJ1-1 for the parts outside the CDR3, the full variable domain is AAGVIQSPRHLIKEKRETATLKCYPIPRHDTVYWYQQGPGQDPQFLISFYEKMQSDKGSIPDRFSAQQFSDYHSELNMSSLELGDSALYFCASSVGQGDTEAFFGQGTRLTVV.

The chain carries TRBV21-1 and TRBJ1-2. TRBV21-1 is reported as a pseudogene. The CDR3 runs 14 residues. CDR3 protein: CASSKERGNYGYTF. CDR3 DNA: TGTGCCAGCAGCAAAGAGCGGGGAAACTATGGCTACACCTTC.

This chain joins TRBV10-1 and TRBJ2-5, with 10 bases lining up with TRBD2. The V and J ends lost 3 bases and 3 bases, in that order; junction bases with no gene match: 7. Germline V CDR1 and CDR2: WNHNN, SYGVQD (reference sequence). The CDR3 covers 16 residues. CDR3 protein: CASSDSASGGKETQYF. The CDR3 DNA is TGCGCCAGCAGTGATAGCGCTAGCGGGGGAAAAGAGACCCAGTACTTC.

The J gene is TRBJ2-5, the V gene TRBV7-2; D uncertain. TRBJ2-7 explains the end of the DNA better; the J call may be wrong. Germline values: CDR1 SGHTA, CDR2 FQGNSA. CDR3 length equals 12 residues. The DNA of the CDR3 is TGTGCCAGCAGTTCCCGTCCTTACGAGCAGTACTTC. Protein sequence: CASSSRPYEQYF.

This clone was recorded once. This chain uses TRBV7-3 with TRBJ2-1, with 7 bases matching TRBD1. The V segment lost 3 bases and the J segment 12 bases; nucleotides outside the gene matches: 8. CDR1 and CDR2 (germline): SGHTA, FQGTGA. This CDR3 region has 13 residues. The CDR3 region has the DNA TGTGCCAGCAGCTTTCTAGGGGGCTCCGTGCAGTTCTTC. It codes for CASSFLGGSVQFF. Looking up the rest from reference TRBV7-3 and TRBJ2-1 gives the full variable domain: GAGVSQTPSNKVTEKGKYVELRCDPISGHTALYWYRQSLGQGPEFLIYFQGTGAADDSGLPNDRFFAVRPEGSVSTLKIQRTERGDSAVYLCASSFLGGSVQFFGPGTRLTVL.

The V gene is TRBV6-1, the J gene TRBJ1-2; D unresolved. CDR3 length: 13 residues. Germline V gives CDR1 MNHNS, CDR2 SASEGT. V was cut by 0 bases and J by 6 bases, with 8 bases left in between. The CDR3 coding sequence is TGTGCCAGCAGTGAAGCGCGTGGTCATGGCTACACCTTC. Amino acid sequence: CASSEARGHGYTF.

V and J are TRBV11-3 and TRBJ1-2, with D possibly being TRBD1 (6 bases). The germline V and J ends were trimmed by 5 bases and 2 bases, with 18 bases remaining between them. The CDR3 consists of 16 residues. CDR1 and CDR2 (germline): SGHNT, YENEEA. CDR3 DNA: TGTGCCAGCAGCCCTCGGAGCGACAGGAAAAACTATGGCTACACCTTC. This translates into CASSPRSDRKNYGYTF.

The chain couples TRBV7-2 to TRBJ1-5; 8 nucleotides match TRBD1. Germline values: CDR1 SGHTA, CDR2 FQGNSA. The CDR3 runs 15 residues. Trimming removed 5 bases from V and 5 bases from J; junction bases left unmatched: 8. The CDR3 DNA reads TGTGCCAGCAGCCCCCGGGCAGGGGGCGATCAGCCCCAGCATTTT. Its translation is CASSPRAGGDQPQHF. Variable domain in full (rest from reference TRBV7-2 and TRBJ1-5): GAGVSQSPSNKVTEKGKDVELRCDPISGHTALYWYRQSLGQGLEFLIYFQGNSAPDKSGLPSDRFSAERTGGSVSTLTIQRTQQEDSAVYLCASSPRAGGDQPQHFGDGTRLSIL.

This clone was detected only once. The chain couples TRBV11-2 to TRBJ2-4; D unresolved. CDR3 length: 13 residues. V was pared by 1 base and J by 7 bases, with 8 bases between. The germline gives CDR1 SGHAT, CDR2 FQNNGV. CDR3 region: CASSLGAMNIQYF. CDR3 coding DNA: TGTGCCAGCAGCTTAGGGGCTATGAACATTCAGTACTTC.

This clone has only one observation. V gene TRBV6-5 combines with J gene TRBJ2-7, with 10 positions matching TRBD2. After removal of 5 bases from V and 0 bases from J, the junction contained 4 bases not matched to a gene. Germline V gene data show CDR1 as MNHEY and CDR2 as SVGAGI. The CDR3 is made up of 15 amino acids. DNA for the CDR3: TGTGCCAGCAGTATAGCGGGGGGCCGCTCCTACGAGCAGTACTTC. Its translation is CASSIAGGRSYEQYF.

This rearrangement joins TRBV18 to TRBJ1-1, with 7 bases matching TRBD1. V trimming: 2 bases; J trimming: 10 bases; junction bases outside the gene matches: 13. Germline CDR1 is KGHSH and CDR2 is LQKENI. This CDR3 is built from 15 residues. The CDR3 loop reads CASSPFQDREIGAFF. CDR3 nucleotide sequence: TGTGCCAGCTCACCATTCCAAGACAGGGAGATCGGAGCTTTCTTT.

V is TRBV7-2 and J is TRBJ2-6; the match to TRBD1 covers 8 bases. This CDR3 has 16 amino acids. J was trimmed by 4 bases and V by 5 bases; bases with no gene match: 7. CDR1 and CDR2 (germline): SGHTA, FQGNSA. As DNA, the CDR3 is TGTGCCAGCAGCCGACAGGGGTCCTCAGGGGCCAACGTCCTGACTTTC. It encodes CASSRQGSSGANVLTF.

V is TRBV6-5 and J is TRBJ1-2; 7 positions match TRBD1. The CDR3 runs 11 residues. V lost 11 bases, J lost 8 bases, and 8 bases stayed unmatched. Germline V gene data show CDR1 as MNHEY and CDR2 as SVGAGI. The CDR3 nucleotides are TGTGCCGTTTCAGGGGGGCGCGGCTACACCTTC. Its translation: CAVSGGRGYTF.

The DNA for the CDR3 is TGTGCCAGCAGTTATGTGGGACTAGAGACAGATACGCAGTATTTT. As protein: CASSYVGLETDTQYF. This chain links TRBV6-5 with TRBJ2-3; TRBD2 aligns across 8 bases. V shed 3 bases and J 3 bases; nucleotides not matched to a gene: 5. This CDR3 region has 15 residues. The germline CDR1 and CDR2 sequences are MNHEY and SVGAGI.

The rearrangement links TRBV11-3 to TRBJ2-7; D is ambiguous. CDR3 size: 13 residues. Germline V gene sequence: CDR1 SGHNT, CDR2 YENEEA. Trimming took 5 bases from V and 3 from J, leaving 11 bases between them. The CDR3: CASSQNSLYEQYF. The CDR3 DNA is TGTGCCAGCAGCCAAAACTCTCTCTACGAGCAGTACTTC.

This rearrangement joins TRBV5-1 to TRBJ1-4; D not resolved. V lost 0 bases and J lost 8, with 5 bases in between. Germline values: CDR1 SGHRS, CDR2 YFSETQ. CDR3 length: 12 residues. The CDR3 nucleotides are TGCGCCAGCAGCTTGGCCGGGGAAAAACTGTTTTTT. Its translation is CASSLAGEKLFF.

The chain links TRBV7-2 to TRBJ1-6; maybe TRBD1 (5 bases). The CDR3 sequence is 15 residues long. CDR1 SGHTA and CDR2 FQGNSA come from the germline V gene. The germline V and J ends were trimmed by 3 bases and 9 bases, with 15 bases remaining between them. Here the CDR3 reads CASSFNWGVGSPLHF. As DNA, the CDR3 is TGTGCCAGCAGCTTCAACTGGGGGGTAGGTTCACCCCTCCACTTT. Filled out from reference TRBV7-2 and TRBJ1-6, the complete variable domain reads GAGVSQSPSNKVTEKGKDVELRCDPISGHTALYWYRQSLGQGLEFLIYFQGNSAPDKSGLPSDRFSAERTGGSVSTLTIQRTQQEDSAVYLCASSFNWGVGSPLHFGNGTRLTVT.

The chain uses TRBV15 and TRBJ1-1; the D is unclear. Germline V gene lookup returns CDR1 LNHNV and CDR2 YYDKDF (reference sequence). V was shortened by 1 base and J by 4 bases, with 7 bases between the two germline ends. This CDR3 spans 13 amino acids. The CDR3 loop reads CATSRVDSTEAFF. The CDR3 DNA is TGTGCCACCAGCAGAGTAGATAGCACTGAAGCTTTCTTT.